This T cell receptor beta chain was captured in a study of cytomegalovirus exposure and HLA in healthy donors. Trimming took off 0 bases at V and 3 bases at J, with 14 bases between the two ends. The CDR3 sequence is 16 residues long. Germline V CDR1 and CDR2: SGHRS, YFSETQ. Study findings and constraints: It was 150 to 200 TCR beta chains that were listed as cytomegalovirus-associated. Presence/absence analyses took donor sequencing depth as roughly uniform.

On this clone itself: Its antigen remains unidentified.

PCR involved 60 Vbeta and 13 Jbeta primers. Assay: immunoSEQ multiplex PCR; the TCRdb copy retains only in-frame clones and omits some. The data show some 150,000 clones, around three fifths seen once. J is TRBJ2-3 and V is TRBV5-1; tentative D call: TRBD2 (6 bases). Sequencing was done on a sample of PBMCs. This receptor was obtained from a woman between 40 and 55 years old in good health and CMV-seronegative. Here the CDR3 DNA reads TGCGCCAGCAGCTTGGAAGTGCGCGGGAATACAGATACGCAGTATTTT. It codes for CASSLEVRGNTDTQYF.